The rows below give T cell receptor beta chains drawn from one sample of a study of cytomegalovirus exposure and HLA in healthy donors. Clones were sequenced by immunoSEQ multiplex PCR, and TCRdb holds only the in-frame ones, with some missing. The table records tens of thousands of clones, 75% to 85% of them present only once. Source material: PBMCs. Every receptor here comes from a male donor in good health and CMV-seronegative. Each CDR3 is given with its conserved first and last residue. A D gene is named only where the DNA matches it firmly. Only part of the rows carry a size: once, few, many, or a class if the clone is expanded.

v_gene	d_gene	len	abundance	j_gene	CDR3nt	CDR3aa
TRBV5-8	.	19	.	TRBJ2-6	TGTGCCAGCATCTTGGACCCTCCGGAGGCCGTCTCTGGGGCCAACGTCCTGACTTTC	CASILDPPEAVSGANVLTF
TRBV29-1	.	14	.	TRBJ1-2	TGCAGCGCTGCTCCGGTAAGAAGCAACTATGGCTACACCTTC	CSAAPVRSNYGYTF
TRBV29-1	TRBD1	14	.	TRBJ2-5	TGCAGCGTTGACCTTGTGCAGGGGGCGGAGACCCAGTACTTC	CSVDLVQGAETQYF
TRBV5-1	TRBD1	15	.	TRBJ1-5	TGCGCCAGCAGCTTGGATGGACAGGCAAATCAGCCCCAGCATTTT	CASSLDGQANQPQHF
TRBV29-1	TRBD2	14	.	TRBJ2-5	TGCAGCGTGACTAGCGGGACCGGCGGCGAGACCCAGTACTTC	CSVTSGTGGETQYF
TRBV6-5	TRBD2	14	.	TRBJ2-7	TGTGCCAGCAGTTACGGGACTAGCGCCTACGAGCAGTACTTC	CASSYGTSAYEQYF
TRBV6-5	TRBD1	14	.	TRBJ1-5	TGTGCCAGCGGGGGACAGGGGGTCCATCAGCCCCAGCATTTT	CASGGQGVHQPQHF
TRBV21-1	.	14	.	TRBJ2-7	TGTGCCAGCAGCGCCCGGGAGAACTCCTACGAGCAGTACTTC	CASSARENSYEQYF
TRBV28	.	16	once	TRBJ1-2	TGTGCCAGCAGTTTACTCCCGGGTTCGATAAGGGGTGGCTACACCTTC	CASSLLPGSIRGGYTF
TRBV7-2	TRBD2	15	.	TRBJ2-1	TGTGCCAGCAGCTTAGCGGGACTAGCAGCCAATGAGCAGTTCTTC	CASSLAGLAANEQFF
TRBV18	.	14	few	TRBJ2-7	TGTGCCAGCTCCCTGGGGGCACAAACCTACGAGCAGTACTTC	CASSLGAQTYEQYF
TRBV30	.	14	.	TRBJ1-2	TGTGCCTGGAGCCCTCAGACAGAGGTTCTCGGCTACACCTTC	CAWSPQTEVLGYTF
TRBV28	.	17	.	TRBJ1-5	TGTGCCAGCAGTTTAACTGGGGGACTTAAATTTAATCAGCCCCAGCATTTT	CASSLTGGLKFNQPQHF
TRBV5-1	.	14	.	TRBJ2-2	TGCGCCAGCAGCTTGAGGGGGTACACCGGGGAGCTGTTTTTT	CASSLRGYTGELFF
TRBV6-6	.	14	.	TRBJ2-2	TGTGCCAGCACCCAGGGCGGTAACGCCGGGGAGCTGTTTTTT	CASTQGGNAGELFF